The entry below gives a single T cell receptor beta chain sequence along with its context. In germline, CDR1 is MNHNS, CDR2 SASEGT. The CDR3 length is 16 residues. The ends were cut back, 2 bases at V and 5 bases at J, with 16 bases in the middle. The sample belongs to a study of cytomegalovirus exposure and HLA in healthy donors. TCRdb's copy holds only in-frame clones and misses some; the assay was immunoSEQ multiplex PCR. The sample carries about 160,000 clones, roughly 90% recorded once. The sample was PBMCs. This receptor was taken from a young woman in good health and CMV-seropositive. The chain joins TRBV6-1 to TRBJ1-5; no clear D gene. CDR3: CASSEIVQGGHQPQHF. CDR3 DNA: TGTGCCAGCAGTGAAATCGTACAAGGAGGTCATCAGCCCCAGCATTTT.